Each of the 15 T cell receptor beta chains below was sequenced from the same sample in a study of T-cell memory formation after mild COVID-19 (dated by TCRdb to the early 2020s). The library relied on 5' RACE. The run used an Illumina NovaSeq 6000. TCRdb reprocessing: public reads trimmed at Q25 with fastp, clones called with MiXCR, in-frame beta chains kept. One record per CDR3 amino acid sequence lists the most common genes and DNA. The sample table records some 350,000 distinct CDR3 sequences; 13% of these occur just once. The top ten clones comprise 20% to 25% of the sample. Sequencing was done on a sample of PBMCs or a T cell subset sorted from them (not recorded which). The receptors derive from a man aged 18-30 years who had mild COVID-19 (a few samples of this study predate the infection). The sample titles of this study are shuffled in the database, so cell type and time point are left out; the donor was told from shared clones.

This clonotype was observed a few times. The gene calls are TRBV12-3 or TRBV12-4 and TRBJ2-5, with TRBD1 identical over 9 bases. Trimming at V came to 3 bases and at J to 5 bases, leaving 7 bases not matched to a gene. This CDR3 region has 15 residues. For the CDR3, the DNA is TGTGCCAGCAGTTTGGACAGGGGATCAGCGGAGACCCAGTACTTC. Translating it yields CASSLDRGSAETQYF.

The rearrangement uses TRBV9 and TRBJ2-5; D ambiguous. The CDR3 has 13 amino acids. V lost 0 bases to trimming and J lost 2 bases, with 5 bases between them. CDR1 SGDLS and CDR2 YYNGEE come from the germline V gene. CDR3 sequence (DNA): TGTGCCAGCAGCGTAGCCAGACAAGAGACCCAGTACTTC. Translated: CASSVARQETQYF.

V gene TRBV6-2 or TRBV6-3 combines with J gene TRBJ1-1; TRBD1 is a possible D gene (5 bases). Trimming left V 5 bases short and J 6 bases short, with 16 bases between. Germline CDR1 reads MNHEY; CDR2 reads SVGEGT. The CDR3 runs to 14 residues. The CDR3 region is CASSPGPIIAEAFF. The CDR3 region has the DNA TGTGCCAGCAGTCCGGGACCAATAATCGCTGAAGCTTTCTTT.

Ten or more counts support this clonotype. V usage is TRBV6-1 and J usage is TRBJ2-2, with no clear D. Trimming left V 1 base short and J 5 bases short, with 8 bases between. Germline V gene sequence: CDR1 MNHNS, CDR2 SASEGT. The CDR3 loop spans 14 amino acids. As DNA, the CDR3 is TGTGCCAGCAGTGAAGGGGCAGAAACCGGGGAGCTGTTTTTT. Amino acids: CASSEGAETGELFF.

The genes are TRBV6-5 and TRBJ1-6; possibly TRBD1 for D (6 bases). In germline, CDR1 is MNHEY, CDR2 SVGAGI. Between the trimmed V and J ends, which lost 8 bases and 10 bases, there was a span of 18 bases. CDR3 length equals 14 residues. CDR3 sequence reads: CASSPSGGRSPLHF. Here the CDR3 DNA reads TGTGCCAGCTCCCCTAGTGGGGGGCGCTCACCCCTCCACTTT.

CDR3 residues: CASTRAVGDTQYF. CDR3 nucleotides: TGCGCCAGCACCCGGGCGGTAGGGGATACGCAGTATTTT. This rearrangement joins TRBV5-1 to TRBJ2-3; D unresolved. Trimming cost V 6 bases and J 6 bases, with 14 bases left between them. CDR3 length: 13 residues. CDR1 SGHRS and CDR2 YFSETQ come from the germline V gene.

The CDR3: CASSQATEYEQYV. CDR3 nucleotide sequence: TGCGCCAGCAGCCAAGCCACGGAATACGAGCAGTACGTC. The rearrangement links TRBV4-3 to TRBJ2-7; D is uncertain. Looked up from germline, CDR1 is LGHNA and CDR2 is YSLEER. CDR3 length: 13 amino acids. The V gene lost 1 base and the J gene lost 4 bases, with 8 bases spanning the gap.

V gene TRBV5-6 combines with J gene TRBJ2-7; D call uncertain. Between the trimmed V and J ends, which lost 0 bases and 9 bases, there was a span of 13 bases. Germline V gene lookup returns CDR1 SGHDT and CDR2 YYEEEE. The CDR3 covers 13 residues. The CDR3 sequence: CASSLGPRSVQYV. The DNA for the CDR3 is TGTGCCAGCAGCTTGGGGCCGCGGAGTGTGCAGTACGTC.

This clonotype showed up just a few times. The chain combines TRBV7-9 with TRBJ1-1; 8 bases fit TRBD1. CDR1 SEHNR and CDR2 FQNEAQ come from the germline V gene (reference sequence). This CDR3 is built from 15 residues. V lost 6 bases, J lost 2 bases, and 8 bases stayed unmatched. CDR3 bases: TGTGCCAGCAGTTTCCCCGGACAGGGTAACACTGAAGCTTTCTTT. Protein product: CASSFPGQGNTEAFF. The full variable domain, with the rest looked up from reference TRBV7-9 and TRBJ1-1, is DTGVSQNPRHKITKRGQNVTFRCDPISEHNRLYWYRQTLGQGPEFLTYFQNEAQLEKSRLLSDRFSAERPKGSFSTLEIQRTEQGDSAMYLCASSFPGQGNTEAFFGQGTRLTVV.

The chain combines TRBV6-5 with TRBJ2-3; weak D call: TRBD1 (6 bases). Trimming took 7 bases from V and 4 from J, leaving 21 bases between them. CDR1 and CDR2 from the germline V gene are MNHEY and SVGAGI. The CDR3 is made up of 16 amino acids. CDR3 nucleotides: TGTGCCAGCACCCTCTCCGGGACAAGAGGATCAGATACGCAGTATTTT. This codes for CASTLSGTRGSDTQYF.

The V gene is TRBV6-2 or TRBV6-3, the J gene TRBJ2-1; 7 bases are shared with TRBD1. CDR1 is MNHEY and CDR2 is SVGEGT in the germline V gene. J was trimmed by 5 bases and V by 0 bases; bases with no gene match: 7. CDR3 length: 16 residues. The CDR3 is CASSYSTGQPNNEQFF. The DNA for the CDR3 is TGTGCCAGCAGTTACTCGACGGGACAGCCAAACAATGAGCAGTTCTTC.

Only a few counts were recorded for this clonotype. V gene TRBV5-6 combines with J gene TRBJ1-1, with a weak D call TRBD1 (6 bases). V lost 4 bases, J lost 11 bases, and 18 bases lay in between. Germline V gene sequence: CDR1 SGHDT, CDR2 YYEEEE. The CDR3 is 13 amino acids. CDR3 residues: CASSPLQGTGAFF. The CDR3 nucleotides are TGTGCCAGCAGCCCGTTGCAGGGAACAGGGGCTTTCTTT. The whole variable domain, filled in from reference TRBV5-6 and TRBJ1-1, reads DAGVTQSPTHLIKTRGQQVTLRCSPKSGHDTVSWYQQALGQGPQFIFQYYEEEERQRGNFPDRFSGHQFPNYSSELNVNALLLGDSALYLCASSPLQGTGAFFGQGTRLTVV.

This chain connects TRBV5-4 to TRBJ1-4; possibly TRBD1 for D (5 bases). Looked up from germline, CDR1 is SGHNT and CDR2 is YYREEE (reference sequence). The CDR3 length is 18 residues. V dropped 4 bases and J dropped 0 bases, with 19 bases sitting between them. The CDR3 here is CASSREPTDYATNEKLFF. The CDR3 DNA reads as TGTGCCAGCAGCCGAGAGCCGACAGACTATGCAACTAATGAAAAACTGTTTTTT.

This chain joins TRBV5-1 and TRBJ1-1; no clear D. Germline V gene lookup returns CDR1 SGHRS and CDR2 YFSETQ. The germline V and J ends were trimmed by 0 bases and 8 bases, with 14 bases remaining between them. The CDR3 has 14 residues. The CDR3 nucleotides read TGCGCCAGCAGCTTGGGTGGTACTGGGTCAGAAGCTTTCTTT. Its translation: CASSLGGTGSEAFF.

This clonotype was counted only a few times. This chain links TRBV20-1 with TRBJ1-3; no clear D. CDR1 is DFQATT and CDR2 is SNEGSKA in the germline V gene (reference sequence). Trimming stripped 3 bases from V and 1 base from J, with 13 bases between. The CDR3 spans 15 residues. CDR3 amino acids: CSARPLALSGNTIYF. CDR3 nucleotide sequence: TGCAGTGCTAGGCCCCTGGCCCTTTCTGGAAACACCATATATTTT.